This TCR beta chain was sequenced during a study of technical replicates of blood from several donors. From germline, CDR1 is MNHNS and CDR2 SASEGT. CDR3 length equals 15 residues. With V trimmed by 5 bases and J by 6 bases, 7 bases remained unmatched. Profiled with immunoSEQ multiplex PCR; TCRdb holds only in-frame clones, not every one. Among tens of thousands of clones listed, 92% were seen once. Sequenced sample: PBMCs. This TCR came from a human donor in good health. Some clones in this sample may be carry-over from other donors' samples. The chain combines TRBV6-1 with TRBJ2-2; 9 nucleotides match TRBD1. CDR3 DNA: TGTGCCAGCAGTCTAGGCGGACAGGGGTCCGGGGAGCTGTTTTTT. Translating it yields CASSLGGQGSGELFF.